This TCR beta chain was sequenced for a study of control samples from healthy donors and cancer patients (dated by TCRdb to about 2020). Receptor amplification or capture employed the immunoSEQ multiplex PCR assay. TCRdb limited this immuneACCESS table to in-frame rearrangements with V and J called. A share of clones is missing; checked studies link under half to unresolved V genes, and the rest is unexplained. Here the sample has about 84,000 clones; about 79% occur a single time. The ten largest clones represent 9.5% to 13% of the sample. Comments on this clone: Its antigen specificity is not known. No per-base quality is available; no much larger clone lies one base away.

CDR1 and CDR2 are read off the germline V gene as SGHTS and YDEGEE. The CDR3 numbers 15 residues from cysteine through phenylalanine. The kept DNA is CDR3 alone, 45 bases in frame from the first base. At the junction V is shortened by 0 bases and J by 7 bases, with 11 bases in between. The TCR originated in a man between 60 and 70 years old with head and neck cancer. This receptor chain uses TRBV5-8 and TRBJ1-6, with an unclear D gene assignment. The sequenced sample consisted of PBMCs. The DNA sequence is TGTGCCAGCAGCTTGGTGGGGTTCGGGAATTCACCCCTCCACTTT. It encodes CASSLVGFGNSPLHF.